This T cell receptor beta chain stems from a study of T cell clonality in common variable immunodeficiency. This clone was found a few times. Its antigen remains unidentified. The CDR3 end is not reached by the read, which stops 3 residues before it; the germline J gene fills it in. Unmatched junction bases numbered 2, after V lost 1 base and J lost 4 bases. The CDR3 contains 15 residues. The germline CDR1 and CDR2 sequences are SGHAT and FQNNGV. Findings and caveats of the study: Fewer deletions and N-nucleotide insertions were reportedly seen in common variable immunodeficiency TCR beta sequences. CVID subjects had higher TCRbeta clonality than healthy controls, most marked in about a third.

Sequencing input was equivalent genomic DNA from CVID and controls. Sequencing was performed with immunoSEQ multiplex PCR; in TCRdb, only in-frame clones are kept and a portion is missing. This repertoire holds about 52,000 clones, and none appear only once. The source is a person between 18 and 70 years old in good health. The chain has TRBV11-2 and TRBJ2-1; 9 nucleotides line up with TRBD1. The source material was peripheral blood mononuclear cells. CDR3 amino acids: CASSLGQGGYNEQFF. CDR3 bases read: TGTGCCAGCAGCTTAGGACAGGGGGGATACAATGAG.